These T cell receptor beta chains were read from a single sample in a study of cytomegalovirus exposure and HLA in healthy donors. Measured with immunoSEQ multiplex PCR; TCRdb has only the in-frame clones, and not every one. The sample yields about 100,000 clones, about four fifths seen once. Sequencing was carried out using PBMCs. The receptors originated from a woman aged 40 to 49 in good health and CMV-seronegative. Both conserved end residues are part of each CDR3. D genes are given only for firm matches. Clone size appears in some rows only: once, few, many, or a class for an expanded clone.

d_gene	abundance	v_gene	j_gene	CDR3nt	CDR3aa
TRBD2	once	TRBV10-3	TRBJ2-5	TGTGCCACAAAACGGAGAGCGGGAGTACCAGGGGAAGAGACCCAGTACTTC	CATKRRAGVPGEETQYF
TRBD1	NA	TRBV5-8	TRBJ2-1	TGTGCCAGCGGGACAGGGGGAGAAAATGAGCAGTTCTTC	CASGTGGENEQFF
NA	once	TRBV28	TRBJ2-5	TGTGCCAGCAGTTTGGGTCTAGTAGCGGACCAAGAGACCCAGTACTTC	CASSLGLVADQETQYF
NA	NA	TRBV7-9	TRBJ2-7	TGTTCCAGCAGCGTGAAGGGGGAGCAGTACTTC	CSSSVKGEQYF
TRBD1	NA	TRBV4-1	TRBJ1-2	TGCGCCAGCAGCCAAGAGGTGGGACAGAAAGATTATGGCTACACCTTC	CASSQEVGQKDYGYTF
NA	NA	TRBV28	TRBJ2-7	TGTGCCAGCAGTCTACAGGTGACCTACGAGCAGTACTTC	CASSLQVTYEQYF
NA	NA	TRBV4-3	TRBJ1-1	TGCGCCAGCAGCCAAATCCAGGGCACTGAAGCTTTCTTT	CASSQIQGTEAFF
NA	NA	TRBV7-2	TRBJ1-2	TGTGCCAGCAGCTTAGGTGGGGGCGGAAGCTATGGCTACACCTTC	CASSLGGGGSYGYTF
TRBD1	few	TRBV19	TRBJ2-5	TGTGCCAGTAGTATGGACAGGGAAGAGACCCAGTACTTC	CASSMDREETQYF
TRBD1	NA	TRBV6-5	TRBJ2-5	TGTGCCAGCGCACAGGGGCAAGAGACCCAGTACTTC	CASAQGQETQYF
NA	few	TRBV7-6	TRBJ2-3	TGTGCCAGCAGCACCCAAGCGGGTACGCAGTATTTT	CASSTQAGTQYF
NA	NA	TRBV12-5	TRBJ2-7	TGTGCTAGTGGTTTGGGAGGCGGGGAGCAGTACTTC	CASGLGGGEQYF
TRBD1	few	TRBV19	TRBJ1-1	TGTGCCAGTAGTTCGACAGGGGGTTCGAACACTGAAGCTTTCTTT	CASSSTGGSNTEAFF
NA	NA	TRBV5-4	TRBJ1-6	TGTGCCAGCAGCCTCAGGGGATCTAATTCACCCCTCCACTTT	CASSLRGSNSPLHF
NA	NA	TRBV5-1	TRBJ1-2	TGCGCCAGCAGCTTGGCAGGGACTCGGGTCTATGGCTACACCTTC	CASSLAGTRVYGYTF
TRBD2	NA	TRBV6-5	TRBJ2-1	TGTGCCAGCAGTTATTGGCGGGAGGGGTCCTACAATGAGCAGTTCTTC	CASSYWREGSYNEQFF
NA	NA	TRBV6-1	TRBJ2-3	TGTGCCAGCAGATCCTTCCACCGGGGCACAGATACGCAGTATTTT	CASRSFHRGTDTQYF
TRBD1	NA	TRBV18	TRBJ1-1	TGTGCCAGCTCACCAAGAGCAGGGGGCACGATCACTGAAGCTTTCTTT	CASSPRAGGTITEAFF
TRBD2	NA	TRBV23-1	TRBJ2-5	TGCGCCAGCAGCCGGGAGGGGACTAGCGGGGCTCAAGAGACCCAGTACTTC	CASSREGTSGAQETQYF
NA	NA	TRBV19	TRBJ1-4	TGTGCCAGTAGTATGAGGCGAGGGGAAAAACTGTTTTTT	CASSMRRGEKLFF
TRBD2	NA	TRBV11-2	TRBJ2-3	TGTGCCAGCAGCTTAGATGGAGTGCGGGAGGTCTTCACAGATACGCAGTATTTT	CASSLDGVREVFTDTQYF
TRBD1	NA	TRBV11-2	TRBJ2-1	TGTGCCAGCAGCTTAGACGGATTCGGCCAGGGGGCGTACAATGAGCAGTTCTTC	CASSLDGFGQGAYNEQFF
NA	NA	TRBV28	TRBJ2-2	TGTGCCAGCAGGGACCGGACAGAGAACACCGGGGAGCTGTTTTTT	CASRDRTENTGELFF
NA	once	TRBV28	TRBJ1-2	TGTGCCAGCAGTTTATCTCGGGGATTCGACTATGGCTACACCTTC	CASSLSRGFDYGYTF
TRBD1	NA	TRBV6-6	TRBJ1-1	TGTGCCAGCAGTTACGGACAGGGTTCTCAGGCTGAAGCTTTCTTT	CASSYGQGSQAEAFF
NA	NA	TRBV4-2	TRBJ2-3	TGTGCCAGCAGCCTTGAGGTGCTTAAGCGGGTTGGTGCAGATACGCAGTATTTT	CASSLEVLKRVGADTQYF
NA	NA	TRBV30	TRBJ2-7	TGTGCCTGGAGTGTACGGGCAGGGGTAGCCTACGAGCAGTACTTC	CAWSVRAGVAYEQYF
TRBD1	NA	TRBV28	TRBJ2-7	TGTGCCAGCACCCATCTCACAGGGGGAAGAACCTACGAGCAGTACTTC	CASTHLTGGRTYEQYF
TRBD1	NA	TRBV11-2	TRBJ2-7	TGTGCCAGCAGCTTAGGCGGAACTCCGGGACAGAATCTCTACGAGCAGTACTTC	CASSLGGTPGQNLYEQYF
TRBD2	NA	TRBV6-1	TRBJ2-5	TGTGCCAGCAGTTCTAAAGCGGGGGGGGAGACCCAGTACTTC	CASSSKAGGETQYF
NA	few	TRBV7-3	TRBJ2-4	TGTGCCAGCAGCTTAACTAGTGCCCCCAAAAACATTCAGTACTTC	CASSLTSAPKNIQYF
TRBD1	NA	TRBV5-1	TRBJ2-3	TGCGCCAGCAGCTCCGCGGGACAGGGGAGCGGGGATACGCAGTATTTT	CASSSAGQGSGDTQYF
NA	NA	TRBV7-2	TRBJ1-2	TGTGCCAGCAGCTTATGGGGGGGCAGTGGCTACACCTTC	CASSLWGGSGYTF
TRBD2	NA	TRBV5-4	TRBJ2-7	TGTGCCAGCAGCTTTACTAGCGGGGGCTCCTACGAGCAGTACTTC	CASSFTSGGSYEQYF
NA	NA	TRBV29-1	TRBJ1-2	TGCAGCCCCTACCCAGGGGAGTCCCTTGGCTACACCTTC	CSPYPGESLGYTF
NA	NA	TRBV7-2	TRBJ2-7	TGTGCCAGCAGCTCACAGGGGGGGGTAACCTACGAGCAGTACTTC	CASSSQGGVTYEQYF
NA	few	TRBV29-1	TRBJ2-1	TGCAGCGTTGATCACAGGGTCTACAATGAGCAGTTCTTC	CSVDHRVYNEQFF
TRBD1	NA	TRBV4-2	TRBJ1-3	TGTGCCAGCAGCCAAGGTTACAGGGGTTCTGGAAACACCATATATTTT	CASSQGYRGSGNTIYF
NA	NA	TRBV6-5	TRBJ2-7	TGTGCCAGCAGTCCAGGGTCCTACGAGCAGTACTTC	CASSPGSYEQYF
NA	NA	TRBV6-5	TRBJ2-2	TGTGCCAGCAGTTACTCGAGGCGGACGAACACCGGGGAGCTGTTTTTT	CASSYSRRTNTGELFF
NA	NA	TRBV15	TRBJ2-3	TGTGCCACCAGCAGAGATCGGCAGGGAGGTACGCAGTATTTT	CATSRDRQGGTQYF
TRBD1	NA	TRBV6-4	TRBJ2-3	TGTGCCAGCAGTGACTCGACAGGGGGCGCAGATACGCAGTATTTT	CASSDSTGGADTQYF
TRBD2	NA	TRBV15	TRBJ2-3	TGTGCCACCAGGGCACGGACTAGCGTCGAAAGCACAGATACGCAGTATTTT	CATRARTSVESTDTQYF
NA	few	TRBV19	TRBJ1-5	TGTGCCAGTAGTATGGGACAAAATCAGCCCCAGCATTTT	CASSMGQNQPQHF
NA	NA	TRBV18	TRBJ2-7	TGTGCCAGCTCTCCTACAAGCGACTACGAGCAGTACTTC	CASSPTSDYEQYF
TRBD2	NA	TRBV10-3	TRBJ2-1	TGTGCCATCGCAGGGGGTAGCGGGGGGCGTGGATCCTACAATGAGCAGTTCTTC	CAIAGGSGGRGSYNEQFF
TRBD2	NA	TRBV6-5	TRBJ2-7	TGTGCCAGCAGTAAACTAGCGGGGGGGATCTACGAGCAGTACTTC	CASSKLAGGIYEQYF